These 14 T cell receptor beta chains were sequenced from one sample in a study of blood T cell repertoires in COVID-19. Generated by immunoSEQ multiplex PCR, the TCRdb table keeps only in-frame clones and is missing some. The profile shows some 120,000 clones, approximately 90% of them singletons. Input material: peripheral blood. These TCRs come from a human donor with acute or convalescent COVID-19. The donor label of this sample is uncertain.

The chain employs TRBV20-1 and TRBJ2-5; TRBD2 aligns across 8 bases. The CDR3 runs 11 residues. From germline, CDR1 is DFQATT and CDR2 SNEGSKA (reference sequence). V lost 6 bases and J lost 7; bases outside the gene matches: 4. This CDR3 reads CSAWTSRTQYF. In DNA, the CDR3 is TGCAGTGCCTGGACTAGCCGGACCCAGTACTTC.

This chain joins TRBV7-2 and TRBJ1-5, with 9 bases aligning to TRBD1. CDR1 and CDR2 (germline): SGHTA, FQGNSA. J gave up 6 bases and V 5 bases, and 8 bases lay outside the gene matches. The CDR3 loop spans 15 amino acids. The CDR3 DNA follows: TGTGCCAGCAGCCTTACAGGGGGCGCAGGTCAGCCCCAGCATTTT. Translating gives CASSLTGGAGQPQHF.

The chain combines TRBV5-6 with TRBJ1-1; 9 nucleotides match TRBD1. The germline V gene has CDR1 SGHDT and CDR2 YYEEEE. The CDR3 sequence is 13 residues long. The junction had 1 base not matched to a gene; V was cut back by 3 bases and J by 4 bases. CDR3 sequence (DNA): TGTGCCAGCAGCTCGACAGGGGGCACTGAAGCTTTCTTT. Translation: CASSSTGGTEAFF.

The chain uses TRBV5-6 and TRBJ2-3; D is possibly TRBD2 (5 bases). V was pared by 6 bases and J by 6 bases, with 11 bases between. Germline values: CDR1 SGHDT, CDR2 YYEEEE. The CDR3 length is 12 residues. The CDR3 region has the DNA TGTGCCAGCACCCAAGGCGGGGATACGCAGTATTTT. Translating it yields CASTQGGDTQYF.

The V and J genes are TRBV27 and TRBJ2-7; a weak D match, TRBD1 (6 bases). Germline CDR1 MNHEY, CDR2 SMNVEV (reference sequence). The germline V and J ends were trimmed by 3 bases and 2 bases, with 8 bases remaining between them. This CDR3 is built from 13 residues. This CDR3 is CASSLDSTYEQYF. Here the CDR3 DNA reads TGTGCCAGCAGTTTGGACAGTACCTACGAGCAGTACTTC.

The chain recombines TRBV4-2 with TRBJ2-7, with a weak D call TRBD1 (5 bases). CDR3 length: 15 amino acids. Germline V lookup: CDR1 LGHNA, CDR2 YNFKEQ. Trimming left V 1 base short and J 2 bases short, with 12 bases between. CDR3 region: CASSQASQGAYEQYF. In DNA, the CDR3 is TGTGCCAGCAGCCAAGCTTCTCAGGGTGCCTACGAGCAGTACTTC.

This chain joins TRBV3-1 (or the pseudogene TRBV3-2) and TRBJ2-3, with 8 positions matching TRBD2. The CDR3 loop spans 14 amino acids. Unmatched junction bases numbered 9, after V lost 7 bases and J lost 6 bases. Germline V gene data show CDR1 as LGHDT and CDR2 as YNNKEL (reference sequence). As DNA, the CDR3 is TGTGCCAGCACCCCAAGACTAGCGCCTGATACGCAGTATTTT. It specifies CASTPRLAPDTQYF.

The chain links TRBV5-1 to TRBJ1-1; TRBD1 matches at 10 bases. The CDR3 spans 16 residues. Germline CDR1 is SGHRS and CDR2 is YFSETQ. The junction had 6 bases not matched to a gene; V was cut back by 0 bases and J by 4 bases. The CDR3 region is CASSLGAGQGSTEAFF. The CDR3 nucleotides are TGCGCCAGCAGCTTGGGGGCGGGACAGGGGAGCACTGAAGCTTTCTTT.

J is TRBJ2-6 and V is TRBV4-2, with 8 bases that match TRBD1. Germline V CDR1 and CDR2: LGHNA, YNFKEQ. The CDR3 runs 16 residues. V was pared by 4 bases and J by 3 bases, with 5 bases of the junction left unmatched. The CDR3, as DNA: TGTGCCAGCAGCCTTCCACAGGGGGTTGGGGCCAACGTCCTGACTTTC. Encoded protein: CASSLPQGVGANVLTF.

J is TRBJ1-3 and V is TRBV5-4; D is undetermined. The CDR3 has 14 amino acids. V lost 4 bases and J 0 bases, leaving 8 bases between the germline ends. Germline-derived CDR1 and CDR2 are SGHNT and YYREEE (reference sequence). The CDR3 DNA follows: TGTGCCAGCAGCCCGGGGTTCTCTGGAAACACCATATATTTT. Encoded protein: CASSPGFSGNTIYF. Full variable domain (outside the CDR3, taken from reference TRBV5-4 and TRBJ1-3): ETGVTQSPTHLIKTRGQQVTLRCSSQSGHNTVSWYQQALGQGPQFIFQYYREEENGRGNFPPRFSGLQFPNYSSELNVNALELDDSALYLCASSPGFSGNTIYFGEGSWLTVV.

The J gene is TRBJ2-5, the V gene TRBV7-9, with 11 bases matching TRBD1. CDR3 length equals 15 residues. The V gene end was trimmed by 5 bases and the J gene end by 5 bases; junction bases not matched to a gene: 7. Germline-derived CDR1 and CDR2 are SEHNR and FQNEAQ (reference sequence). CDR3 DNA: TGTGCCAGCAGCCCGGGACAGGGGGTCGGTGAGACCCAGTACTTC. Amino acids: CASSPGQGVGETQYF.

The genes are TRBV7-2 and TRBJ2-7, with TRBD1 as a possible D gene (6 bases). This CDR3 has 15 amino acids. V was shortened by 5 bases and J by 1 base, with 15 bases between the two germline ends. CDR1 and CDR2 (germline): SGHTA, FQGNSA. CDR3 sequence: CASSPDTGRSYEQYF. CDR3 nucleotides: TGTGCCAGCAGCCCAGATACAGGGCGTTCCTACGAGCAGTACTTC. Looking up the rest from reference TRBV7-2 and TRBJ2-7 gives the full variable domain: GAGVSQSPSNKVTEKGKDVELRCDPISGHTALYWYRQSLGQGLEFLIYFQGNSAPDKSGLPSDRFSAERTGGSVSTLTIQRTQQEDSAVYLCASSPDTGRSYEQYFGPGTRLTVT.

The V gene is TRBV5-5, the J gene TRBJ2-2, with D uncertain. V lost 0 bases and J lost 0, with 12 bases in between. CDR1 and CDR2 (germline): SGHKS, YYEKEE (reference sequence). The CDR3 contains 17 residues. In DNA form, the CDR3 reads TGTGCCAGCAGCTTGGGCCCTACGCGGACGAACACCGGGGAGCTGTTTTTT. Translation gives CASSLGPTRTNTGELFF. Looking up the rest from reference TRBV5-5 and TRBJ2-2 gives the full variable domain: DAGVTQSPTHLIKTRGQQVTLRCSPISGHKSVSWYQQVLGQGPQFIFQYYEKEERGRGNFPDRFSARQFPNYSSELNVNALLLGDSALYLCASSLGPTRTNTGELFFGEGSRLTVL.

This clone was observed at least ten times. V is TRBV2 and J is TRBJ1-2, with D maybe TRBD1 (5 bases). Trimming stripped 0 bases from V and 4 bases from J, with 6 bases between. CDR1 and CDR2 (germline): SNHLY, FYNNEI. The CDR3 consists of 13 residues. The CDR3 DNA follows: TGTGCCAGCAGTGAAGCGGACACCTATGGCTACACCTTC. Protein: CASSEADTYGYTF.